These T cell receptor beta chains were read from a single sample in a study of PD-1 blockade in classical Hodgkin lymphoma. Here immunoSEQ multiplex PCR was the method, and the copy in TCRdb shows in-frame clones only, minus some. The data contain roughly 24,000 clones, 81% of them singletons. The specimen comprised peripheral blood mononuclear cells (PBMCs), sampled before the fourth cycle of nivolumab. Receptors were obtained from a human donor with classical Hodgkin lymphoma. Each CDR3 is given with its conserved first and last residue. Each record gives: J gene, V gene, clone size, D gene, CDR3 protein, CDR3 DNA. D genes are given only for firm matches. The listing skips clone size in some rows; elsewhere it reads once, few, many or a size class.

TRBJ2-7	TRBV2	NA	TRBD2	CASTAGGGGEQYF	TGTGCCAGCACCGCGGGCGGGGGGGGCGAGCAGTACTTC
TRBJ2-2	TRBV16	few	NA	CASSQTGLTGELFF	TGTGCCAGCAGCCAGACAGGATTAACCGGGGAGCTGTTTTTT
TRBJ1-5	TRBV9	NA	TRBD1	CASSPRDSPSPQHF	TGTGCCAGCAGCCCGCGGGACAGCCCCTCGCCCCAGCATTTT
TRBJ2-5	TRBV2	once	NA	CASSEETQYF	TGTGCCAGCAGCGAAGAGACCCAGTACTTC
TRBJ2-5	TRBV29-1	NA	NA	CSATLQEETQYF	TGCAGCGCTACTCTCCAGGAGGAGACCCAGTACTTC
TRBJ2-7	TRBV5-6	once	TRBD1	CASSYRDRSSYEQYF	TGTGCCAGCAGCTACCGGGACAGGAGCTCCTACGAGCAGTACTTC
TRBJ1-3	TRBV5-6	NA	TRBD1	CASSQQGSNGNTIYF	TGTGCCAGCAGCCAACAGGGGTCCAATGGAAACACCATATATTTT
TRBJ2-7	TRBV6-5	NA	NA	CASRYTGPPLSYEQYF	TGTGCCAGCAGGTACACCGGGCCACCACTCTCCTACGAGCAGTACTTC
TRBJ2-2	TRBV19	NA	NA	CASSVQGSNTGELFF	TGTGCCAGTAGTGTACAGGGATCGAACACCGGGGAGCTGTTTTTT
TRBJ1-2	TRBV5-1	NA	TRBD1	CASSLRTGATYGYTF	TGCGCCAGCAGCTTACGGACAGGGGCGACCTATGGCTACACCTTC
TRBJ2-1	TRBV5-6	NA	TRBD2	CASSWGLAVNEQFF	TGTGCCAGCAGCTGGGGACTAGCGGTCAATGAGCAGTTCTTC
TRBJ2-7	TRBV7-6	NA	NA	CASSLRFEGEQYF	TGTGCCAGCAGCTTACGGTTCGAGGGCGAGCAGTACTTC
TRBJ2-7	TRBV13	NA	NA	CASSLGGSNYEQYF	TGTGCCAGCAGCTTAGGGGGCAGCAACTACGAGCAGTACTTC
TRBJ1-2	TRBV21-1	NA	NA	CASSCQSGTGGGGYTF	TGTGCCAGCAGCTGTCAAAGCGGGACAGGCGGTGGTGGCTACACCTTC
TRBJ1-6	TRBV6-6	NA	TRBD1	CASSYLTGVDSPLHF	TGTGCCAGCAGTTACCTGACAGGGGTGGATTCACCCCTCCACTTT
TRBJ2-5	TRBV10-1	once	TRBD2	CASRTSGLRGETQYF	TGCGCCAGCCGTACTAGCGGGTTAAGAGGGGAGACCCAGTACTTC
TRBJ2-7	TRBV6-5	NA	NA	CASSPRGLSHEQYF	TGTGCCAGCAGTCCGAGGGGGTTGAGTCACGAGCAGTACTTC
TRBJ2-2	TRBV29-1	NA	NA	CSVEDGGYTGELFF	TGCAGCGTTGAAGATGGAGGGTACACCGGGGAGCTGTTTTTT
TRBJ2-1	TRBV9	NA	TRBD2	CASSVALAGTKDNEQFF	TGTGCCAGCAGCGTAGCGCTAGCGGGAACTAAGGACAATGAGCAGTTCTTC
TRBJ1-4	TRBV6-1	NA	NA	CASSEVWEKLFF	TGTGCCAGCAGTGAGGTTTGGGAAAAACTGTTTTTT
TRBJ1-1	TRBV7-3	few	NA	CASSLSLQGDTEAFF	TGTGCCAGCAGCTTAAGTCTACAGGGCGACACTGAAGCTTTCTTT
TRBJ1-2	TRBV5-4	NA	TRBD1	CASSDVVPGGVWGYTF	TGTGCCAGCAGCGATGTTGTCCCAGGGGGGGTGTGGGGCTACACCTTC
TRBJ2-6	TRBV5-1	NA	NA	CASSFNRENAGANVLTF	TGCGCCAGCAGCTTTAACAGGGAGAATGCTGGGGCCAACGTCCTGACTTTC
TRBJ1-1	TRBV29-1	NA	NA	CSVKRQGLNTEAFF	TGCAGCGTAAAACGGCAGGGGCTGAACACTGAAGCTTTCTTT
TRBJ1-3	TRBV19	NA	NA	CASSIVGRSSGNTIYF	TGTGCCAGTAGTATAGTAGGCAGGTCCTCTGGAAACACCATATATTTT
TRBJ2-7	TRBV30	few	NA	CAWGGIYEQYF	TGTGCCTGGGGGGGGATCTACGAGCAGTACTTC
TRBJ2-7	TRBV5-1	once	TRBD2	CASSLEGLAGSVSEQYF	TGCGCCAGCAGCTTGGAGGGACTAGCGGGGAGCGTCTCCGAGCAGTACTTC
TRBJ1-1	TRBV5-1	NA	NA	CASSLAATEAFF	TGCGCCAGCAGCTTGGCCGCCACTGAAGCTTTCTTT
TRBJ2-2	TRBV5-5	once	NA	CASSLVRTTNTGELFF	TGTGCCAGCAGCTTGGTTCGGACCACGAACACCGGGGAGCTGTTTTTT
TRBJ2-3	TRBV6-5	NA	NA	CASSYSSTDTQYF	TGTGCCAGCAGTTACTCGAGCACAGATACGCAGTATTTT
TRBJ2-2	TRBV29-1	NA	TRBD1	CSVKGQGASGELFF	TGCAGCGTTAAGGGACAGGGGGCATCGGGGGAGCTGTTTTTT
TRBJ2-7	TRBV28	few	NA	CASSLEGRGSYEQYF	TGTGCCAGCAGTTTAGAGGGAAGGGGCTCCTACGAGCAGTACTTC